The rows below give T cell receptor beta chains drawn from one sample of a study of T cell repertoires in cytomegalovirus infection. TCRdb itself ran the reads through MiXCR, one entry per CDR3 protein. The data contain about 570,000 distinct CDR3 sequences, over 35% of them seen just once; the ten biggest clones take up around 48%. Their target antigens are unknown. The starting material was cultured PBMCs, obtained from culture after CMV antigen stimulation. The source of these receptors is a human donor in good health (CMV status not recorded). Some clones in this sample may be carry-over from other donors' samples. CDR3s include the opening cysteine and the closing phenylalanine or tryptophan. Clone size is stated in some rows and not others, as once, few, many or a class when expanded.

V	J	size	CDR3
TRBV7-9	TRBJ2-5	many	CASSSLSSQETQYF
TRBV20-1	TRBJ1-6	NA	CSARERGLGNSPRHF
TRBV7-2	TRBJ2-3	NA	CASSLVGGSSTDTQYF
TRBV20-1	TRBJ1-6	NA	CSALRPQGEGSPLHF
TRBV11-2	TRBJ1-6	few	CASSLSDGNSYNSPLHF
TRBV5-1	TRBJ2-4	once	CASSLSTGTTFPVAKNIQYF
TRBV7-2	TRBJ2-1	few	CASSRRGVKRDNEQFF
TRBV2	TRBJ2-1	NA	CASAPGLAGEGEQFF
TRBV25-1	TRBJ2-7	few	CASSGGEGPFSYEQYF
TRBV19	TRBJ2-5	NA	CASRPGGRETQYF
TRBV7-2	TRBJ2-3	NA	CASAFSGRGTQYF
TRBV2	TRBJ2-1	NA	CASQQSETYNEQFF
TRBV7-2	TRBJ2-7	NA	CASSSTRALRSEQYF
TRBV7-2	TRBJ2-5	many	CASSLNGGAGETQYF
TRBV27	TRBJ2-1	NA	CASSLGLVGNEQFF
TRBV27	TRBJ1-6	few	CASRTGQLSSYNSPLHF
TRBV20-1	TRBJ2-5	NA	CSARLAGMETQYF
TRBV25-1	TRBJ1-2	once	CASSKGEYGYTF
TRBV19	TRBJ2-1	once	CASSISVSWGLGKRNEQFF
TRBV25-1	TRBJ1-1	NA	CASSEFGTEAFF
TRBV7-9	TRBJ2-7	few	CASGTDPYEQYF
TRBV18	TRBJ1-2	once	CASLPVSIGGPDYGYTF
TRBV7-6	TRBJ2-7	few	CASSLDSGPDYEQYF
TRBV7-6	TRBJ2-1	NA	CASSPLSTHNEQFF
TRBV4-1	TRBJ1-1	few	CASSQSGQNTEAFF
TRBV7-2	TRBJ2-3	NA	CASSPSQYNKDTQYF
TRBV7-2	TRBJ2-1	few	CASSGQGGAHNEQFF
TRBV6-2/TRBV6-3	TRBJ2-5	NA	CASRLWSYQETQYF
TRBV11-2	TRBJ2-1	NA	CASSTRVHGSEQFF
TRBV6-2/TRBV6-3	TRBJ2-7	few	CASSRLAGVSYEQYF
TRBV9	TRBJ2-3	NA	CASSVAGWGDTQYF
TRBV7-9	TRBJ1-1	NA	CASSRRGPTTEAFF